The 2 T cell receptor beta chains presented below share a single source sample, sequenced in a study of T cell changes during pregnancy in multiple sclerosis. Sequencing was performed with immunoSEQ multiplex PCR; in TCRdb, only in-frame clones are kept and a portion is missing. This sample has approximately 52,000 clones, with around 92% found just once. Specimen: CD4+ T cells from peripheral blood mononuclear cells, collected in the third trimester of pregnancy. These receptors originate from a female donor with multiple sclerosis, enrolled in a pregnancy study.

V is TRBV7-3 and J is TRBJ2-1; TRBD2 is a possible D gene (5 bases). Trimming took off 2 bases at V and 1 base at J, with 9 bases between the two ends. The CDR3 has 15 amino acids. From germline, CDR1 is SGHTA and CDR2 FQGTGA. Written as DNA, the CDR3 is TGTGCCAGCAGCTTAGGCCGGGGTTCCTACAATGAGCAGTTCTTC. Its protein is CASSLGRGSYNEQFF.

V usage is TRBV28 and J usage is TRBJ2-1, with a weak D call TRBD1 (6 bases). Trimming cost V 5 bases and J 0 bases, with 8 bases left between them. The CDR3 length is 14 residues. In germline, CDR1 is MDHEN, CDR2 SYDVKM. The DNA for the CDR3 is TGTGCCAGCAGTGAGACAGGCTCCTACAATGAGCAGTTCTTC. Amino acid sequence: CASSETGSYNEQFF.